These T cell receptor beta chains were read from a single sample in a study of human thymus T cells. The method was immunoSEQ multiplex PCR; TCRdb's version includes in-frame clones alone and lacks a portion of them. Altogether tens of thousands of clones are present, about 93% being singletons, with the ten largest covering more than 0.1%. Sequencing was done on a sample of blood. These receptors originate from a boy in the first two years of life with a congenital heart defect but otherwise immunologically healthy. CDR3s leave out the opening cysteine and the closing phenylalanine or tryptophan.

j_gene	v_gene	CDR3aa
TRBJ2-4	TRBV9	ASSVGGKNIQY
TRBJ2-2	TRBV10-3	ATGPGAGELF
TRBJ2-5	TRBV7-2	ASSRRDTQETQY
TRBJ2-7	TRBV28	ASRTPGGRNEQY
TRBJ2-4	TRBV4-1	ASSHGSSGDAIQY
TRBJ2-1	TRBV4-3	ASSQGTSGGSSSYNEQF
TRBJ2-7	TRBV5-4	ASSPGPVSYEQY
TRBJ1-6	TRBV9	ASSPGQPNSPLH
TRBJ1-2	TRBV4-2	ASSQDYGYT
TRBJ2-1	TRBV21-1	ASSNGQGNNEQF
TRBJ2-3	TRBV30	AWSRGTDTQY